One and the same sample provided the 29 T cell receptor gamma chains below, sequenced in a study of γδ T cells in repeated Plasmodium falciparum infection (dated by TCRdb to the early 2020s). For bulk TCR repertoire analysis, Vgamma9/Vdelta2+ and Vdelta2-negative gammadelta T cell populations were flow-sorted out of peripheral blood mononuclear cells. The library was prepared using multiplex PCR. The data were produced on an Illumina MiSeq. Clones were re-identified by TCRdb from the public reads with CATT, and rows with the same DNA were merged. The sample table shows more than 20,000 gamma-chain clones, and around 2.9% are seen once. About 33% of the sample lies in the top ten. The material sequenced was gamma-delta T cells from blood. These receptor sequences come from a pool of human donors (malaria-infected and uninfected, not separated).

This clone has ten or more counts. Since a far larger clone is one base different, this is likely a read error. Other nucleotide sequences from this sample produce the same CDR3. The chain uses TRGV9 and TRGJP. The CDR3 is 17 amino acids. CDR1 is GITISATS, CDR2 ISYDGTV, per germline (reference sequence). CDR3 bases: TGCGCCTTGTGGGAGGTCGCGCAAGAGTTGGGCAAAAAAATCAAGGTATTT. As protein: CALWEVAQELGKKIKVF.

The sample holds a few counts of this clone. It differs at one base from a far larger clone, so likely a read error. The sample holds other DNA sequences that translate to the same CDR3. No J gene call was made, and the V gene is TRGV2. In germline, CDR1 is EGSNGY, CDR2 YDSYNSKV. This CDR3 region has 13 residues. Here the CDR3 reads CATWDGVYYKKLF. In DNA form, the CDR3 reads TGTGCCACCTGGGACGGGGTATATTATAAGAAGCTCTTT.

This clone was observed at least ten times. TCRdb pairs this DNA with a much larger clone's protein that differs at residue 5, likely a read error; the protein shown was translated from the DNA. The chain joins TRGV9 to TRGJ1 or TRGJ2. Since TCRdb gives no J gene, matching the DNA to germline was used here to assign it. V shed 6 bases, J shed 4 bases, and the junction held 6 bases outside the gene matches. This CDR3 comprises 12 residues. Germline V gene data show CDR1 as GITISATS and CDR2 as ISYDGTV (reference sequence). The DNA for the CDR3 is TGTGCCTTGTGGAAGTGGTATTATAAGAAACTCTTT. It codes for CALWKWYYKKLF.

This clone showed up many times. This DNA's translation differs at residue 4 from TCRdb's protein, which comes from a much larger clone; a read error is likely, and the protein shown is translated from the DNA. V and J are TRGV9 and TRGJ1 or TRGJ2. Matching the DNA to germline supplied the J gene, which TCRdb does not give. Germline values: CDR1 GITISATS, CDR2 ISYDGTV (reference sequence). CDR3 length: 14 amino acids. CDR3 nucleotides: TGTGCCTTGCGGGAGGAGCGAAATTATTATAAGAAACTCTTT. Translated, it gives CALREERNYYKKLF.

This clone was detected many times. A much larger clone differs from this one at a single base, so this may be a read error. At the DNA level, this CDR3 is encoded by other sequences in the same sample as well. The chain carries TRGV3 and TRGJ1 or TRGJ2. Germline V lookup: CDR1 VTNTFY, CDR2 YDVSTARD (reference sequence). The length of the CDR3 is 13 residues. J was trimmed by 15 bases and V by 0 bases; bases with no gene match: 14. Here the CDR3 DNA reads TGTGCCACCTGGGACAGGCATGATACAATTACACTCTTT. It encodes CATWDRHDTITLF.

With respect to this clone: The protein in TCRdb stems from a much larger clone and differs at residue 10 from this DNA's translation, likely a read error; here the protein is translated from the DNA. V gene TRGV9 combines with J gene TRGJ1 or TRGJ2. As TCRdb names no J gene, one was assigned here on the basis of a DNA match to germline. CDR3 length: 14 residues. The germline gives CDR1 GITISATS, CDR2 ISYDGTV (reference sequence). In DNA, the CDR3 is TGTGCCTTGTGGGAGGTGCCCTGTTATCATAAGAAACTCTTT. Amino acids: CALWEVPCYHKKLF.

This clone was counted at least ten times. A read error likely explains this, since a far larger clone differs by one base. Other DNA sequences in the same sample also yield this CDR3. The rearrangement joins TRGV9 to TRGJ1 or TRGJ2. The CDR3 consists of 15 residues. Per the germline V gene, CDR1 is GITISATS and CDR2 is ISYDGTV (reference sequence). Here the CDR3 DNA reads TGTGCCTTGTGGGACCGCCTGCAAGGGAATTACAAGAAACTCTTT. As protein: CALWDRLQGNYKKLF.

This clone was detected many times. A read error is likely here: a far larger clone is one base away. This CDR3 is also generated by other DNA sequences in the sample. This chain joins TRGV2 and TRGJ1 or TRGJ2. CDR3 length: 13 residues. Germline CDR1 EGSNGY, CDR2 YDSYNSKV. The V segment lost 3 bases and the J segment 10 bases; nucleotides outside the gene matches: 12. The CDR3 spells CATWDPPGYKKLF. The CDR3 bases are TGTGCCACCTGGGACCCCCCGGGATACAAGAAACTCTTT.

This clone appeared a few times. A read error likely explains why the TCRdb protein, taken from a much larger clone, differs from this DNA's translation at residue 7; the protein shown is translated from the DNA. For the CDR3, the DNA is TGTGCCTTGTGGGAGGTACCTCCTCGGCGAAAGAAACTCTTT. This gives the protein CALWEVPPRRKKLF. The rearrangement uses TRGV9 and TRGJ1 or TRGJ2. Here the J gene came from matching the DNA to germline, since TCRdb omits it. Germline CDR1 and CDR2: GITISATS and ISYDGTV (reference sequence). The CDR3 runs to 14 residues. V lost 1 base, J lost 10 bases, and 13 bases stayed unmatched.

This clone showed up many times. J is TRGJP1 and V is TRGV3. TCRdb gives no J gene; it was assigned here by matching the DNA to germline. After removal of 6 bases from V and 1 base from J, the junction contained 2 bases not matched to a gene. CDR3 length: 13 residues. The germline gives CDR1 VTNTFY, CDR2 YDVSTARD (reference sequence). CDR3 DNA: TGTGCCACCTGGCCTACCACTGGTTGGTTCAAGATATTT. Translation gives CATWPTTGWFKIF.

For this clone: The protein TCRdb gives is from a much larger clone and does not agree with this DNA's translation at residue 9, likely a read error; the protein shown here comes from the DNA. V and J are TRGV4 and TRGJ1 or TRGJ2. TCRdb carries no J gene annotation; the J gene was assigned here by matching the DNA with germline. This CDR3 is built from 14 residues. V shed 2 bases and J 12 bases; nucleotides not matched to a gene: 16. Looked up from germline, CDR1 is EGSTGY and CDR2 is YDSYTSSV. In DNA form, the CDR3 reads TGTGCCACCTGGGATGTGGAAGTCGAAAGGCGGAAACTCTTT. Its protein product is CATWDVEVERRKLF.

Only a few counts were recorded for this clone. A read error is likely here: a far larger clone is one base away. The same CDR3 arises from other DNA sequences in this sample as well. No J gene was assigned, while the V gene was called as TRGV9. The V gene's germline CDR1 is GITISATS and CDR2 ISYDGTV (reference sequence). This CDR3 is built from 11 residues. The CDR3 reads CALWVGYKKLF. The CDR3 nucleotides read TGTGCCTTGTGGGTAGGGTATAAGAAGCTCTTT.

The table lists this clone with many counts. This DNA's translation differs at residue 5 from TCRdb's protein, which comes from a much larger clone; a read error is likely, and the protein shown is translated from the DNA. The gene calls are TRGV9 and TRGJP. Germline matching of the DNA provided the J gene here, since TCRdb leaves it blank. The CDR3 runs to 15 residues. The trim removed 6 bases at V and 11 bases at J, leaving 10 bases unmatched. From germline, CDR1 is GITISATS and CDR2 ISYDGTV (reference sequence). CDR3 loop: CALWKPPVGKKIKVF. CDR3 DNA: TGTGCCTTGTGGAAGCCCCCGGTGGGCAAAAAAATCAAGGTATTT.

This clone was detected many times. A far larger clone is off by one base, so a read error is likely. Other DNA sequences within the sample encode an identical CDR3. The J gene went uncalled, whereas the V gene is TRGV9. There are 11 residues in the CDR3. Germline V CDR1 and CDR2: GITISATS, ISYDGTV (reference sequence). The CDR3 sequence is CALWDEVKKLF. The CDR3 region has the DNA TGTGCCTTGTGGGACGAAGTTAAGAAGCTCTTT.

This clone was counted at least ten times. With a much larger clone just one base away, this may be a read error. The CDR3 DNA sequence: TGTGCCGCCTGGACCGGACGTCTCAATTATTATAAGAAACTCTTT. Amino acids: CAAWTGRLNYYKKLF. The chain uses TRGV2 and TRGJ1 or TRGJ2. The J gene, missing from TCRdb, was assigned here through DNA to germline matching. Looked up from germline, CDR1 is EGSNGY and CDR2 is YDSYNSKV. The CDR3 extends over 15 amino acids.

This clone was observed a handful of times. For this DNA, TCRdb reports the protein of a much larger clone, which diverges at residue 11, most likely from a read error; the protein presented here is translated directly from the DNA. The V gene corresponds to TRGV9; no J gene was called. CDR3 length: 14 amino acids. The germline CDR1 and CDR2 sequences are GITISATS and ISYDGTV (reference sequence). The CDR3 here is CALWEGASYYNKLF. DNA for the CDR3: TGTGCCTTGTGGGAGGGGGCTAGTTATTATAATAAACTCTTT.

About this clone itself: TCRdb's protein for this DNA is that of a much larger clone and differs from the translation at residue 11, likely a read error; the protein shown is the DNA translation. J is TRGJ1 or TRGJ2 and V is TRGV4. Because TCRdb records no J gene, it was assigned here through a match of the DNA to germline. The CDR3 loop spans 14 amino acids. The V gene's germline CDR1 is EGSTGY and CDR2 YDSYTSSV. The CDR3 spells CATWDVPNYYEKLF. The CDR3 nucleotides are TGTGCCACCTGGGATGTCCCGAATTATTATGAGAAACTCTTT.

The sample holds many counts of this clone. The J gene is TRGJP, the V gene TRGV9. Here the J gene came from matching the DNA to germline, since TCRdb omits it. This CDR3 comprises 18 residues. Germline loops: CDR1 GITISATS, CDR2 ISYDGTV (reference sequence). Losses at the gene ends were 3 bases for V and 3 bases for J; bases not matched to a gene: 8. As DNA, the CDR3 is TGTGCCTTGTGGGAGTCAAACCCGCAAGAGTTGGGCAAAAAAATCAAGGTATTT. Residues: CALWESNPQELGKKIKVF.

This clone was recorded a few times. TCRdb's entry gives the protein of a much larger clone, which mismatches this DNA's translation at residue 4, likely from a read error; the protein reported here is translated from the DNA. The chain uses TRGV3 and TRGJ1 or TRGJ2. The J gene, missing from TCRdb, was assigned here through DNA to germline matching. The CDR3 contains 9 residues. V dropped 9 bases and J dropped 6; count of bases not matched to a gene: 2. CDR1 and CDR2 (germline): VTNTFY, YDVSTARD (reference sequence). The CDR3 here is CATRYKKLF. CDR3 in DNA: TGTGCCACCCGTTATAAGAAACTCTTT.

This clone has a count of ten or more. The V call is TRGV8, the J call TRGJ1 or TRGJ2. No J gene is reported in TCRdb; it was inferred here by comparing the DNA with germline. This CDR3 is built from 14 residues. CDR1 and CDR2 (germline): VENAVY, YDSYNSRV. With 1 base clipped from V and 6 bases from J, the junction kept 9 bases outside the gene matches. CDR3 sequence reads: CATWDRIFGYKKLF. DNA of the CDR3: TGTGCCACCTGGGATAGAATCTTCGGTTATAAGAAACTCTTT.

In the case of this clone: TCRdb pairs this DNA with a much larger clone's protein that differs at residue 14, likely a read error; the protein shown was translated from the DNA. The V gene call is TRGV2, and the J gene call is absent. The CDR3 is made up of 32 amino acids. From germline, CDR1 is EGSNGY and CDR2 YDSYNSKV. The CDR3 coding sequence is TGTGCCACCTGGGACGGGCGGCGCATTATAAGAAACTCTTCGGCAGTGGAACAACACTTGTTGTCACAGGTAAGTATCGGAAGAATACAACATTTC. It encodes CATWDGRRIIRNSSAVEQHLLSQVSIGRIQHF.

This clone has a count of ten or more. The TCRdb record carries a much larger clone's protein, which differs from this DNA's translation at residue 3; a read error is the likely cause, and the protein listed here is the DNA translation. The chain has TRGV9 and TRGJ1 or TRGJ2. The J gene is absent in TCRdb and was assigned here via DNA matching to germline. Germline CDR1 GITISATS, CDR2 ISYDGTV (reference sequence). The CDR3 contains 15 residues. The DNA of the CDR3 is TGTGCCTCGTGGGATGTCAATCAGAATTATTATAAGAAACTCTTT. Translation: CASWDVNQNYYKKLF.

Details on this clone: TCRdb's protein for this DNA is that of a much larger clone and differs from the translation at residue 6, likely a read error; the protein shown is the DNA translation. V and J are TRGV9 and TRGJ1 or TRGJ2. As TCRdb names no J gene, one was assigned here on the basis of a DNA match to germline. The V segment lost 2 bases and the J segment 3 bases; nucleotides outside the gene matches: 7. The CDR3 length is 14 residues. CDR1 is GITISATS, CDR2 ISYDGTV, per germline (reference sequence). The CDR3, as DNA: TGTGCCTTGTGGGAGGCCCAAGGTTATTATAAGAAACTCTTT. This sequence encodes CALWEAQGYYKKLF.

About this clone itself: The TCRdb record carries a much larger clone's protein, which differs from this DNA's translation at residue 14; a read error is the likely cause, and the protein listed here is the DNA translation. This CDR3 is CALWESYGFTLGKEIKVF. CDR3 nucleotide sequence: TGTGCCTTGTGGGAGTCCTACGGCTTTACTTTGGGCAAAGAAATCAAGGTATTT. The V gene is TRGV9, the J gene TRGJP. The J gene, absent from TCRdb, was called here by matching the DNA to germline. This CDR3 is 18 amino acids long. Germline CDR1 GITISATS, CDR2 ISYDGTV (reference sequence).

In its sample, this clone was seen many times. This clone may be a read error of a much larger clone one base away. This sample also contains other DNA sequences that code for the same CDR3. The CDR3 DNA sequence: TGTGCCACCTGGGACGCAGGGGGTCTCAAACTCTTT. This encodes CATWDAGGLKLF. This sequence joins TRGV2 and TRGJ1 or TRGJ2. Germline lookup yields CDR1 EGSNGY and CDR2 YDSYNSKV. The CDR3 extends over 12 amino acids. V was pared by 2 bases and J by 13 bases, with 11 bases of the junction left unmatched.

This clone came up many times. TCRdb assigns this DNA the protein of a much larger clone, which departs from its translation at residue 10; this likely reflects a read error, and the protein shown comes from translating the DNA. V usage is TRGV9 and J usage is TRGJ1 or TRGJ2. The V gene's germline CDR1 is GITISATS and CDR2 ISYDGTV (reference sequence). V lost 2 bases to trimming and J lost 11 bases; unmatched junction nucleotides: 12. The CDR3 covers 13 residues. CDR3 sequence: CALWEAPIMEKLF. For the CDR3, the DNA is TGTGCCTTGTGGGAGGCCCCAATTATGGAGAAACTCTTT.

This clone was found many times. A read error is the likely source, as a far larger clone sits one nucleotide away. The chain's CDR3 is CALWEAGLPYYKKLF. CDR3 coding DNA: TGTGCCTTGTGGGAGGCAGGCCTCCCTTATTATAAGAAACTCTTT. The rearrangement links TRGV9 to TRGJ1 or TRGJ2. This CDR3 contains 15 residues. Germline-derived CDR1 and CDR2 are GITISATS and ISYDGTV (reference sequence). J was trimmed by 3 bases and V by 2 bases; bases with no gene match: 10.

This clone has a count of ten or more. The chain is built from TRGV9 and TRGJ1 or TRGJ2. The CDR3 runs 14 residues. The V segment lost 0 bases and the J segment 6 bases; nucleotides outside the gene matches: 8. CDR1 and CDR2 from the germline V gene are GITISATS and ISYDGTV (reference sequence). CDR3 in amino acids: CALWEVFIRYKKLF. CDR3 DNA sequence: TGTGCCTTGTGGGAGGTGTTTATTCGTTATAAGAAACTCTTT.

This clone was detected only a few times. The protein that TCRdb holds for this DNA derives from a much larger clone and differs from the translated DNA at residue 3, which likely indicates a read error; the protein shown here is translated from the DNA. The V and J genes are TRGV8 and TRGJ1 or TRGJ2. TCRdb leaves out the J gene; it was filled in here by matching the DNA to germline. This CDR3 spans 13 amino acids. Per the germline V gene, CDR1 is VENAVY and CDR2 is YDSYNSRV. CDR3 nucleotide sequence: TGTGCCATCTGGGATAGACCATATTATAAGAAACTCTTT. It translates to CAIWDRPYYKKLF.